The text below deals with one T cell receptor (beta chain). Its antigen is still unknown. The sample belongs to a study of cytomegalovirus exposure and HLA in healthy donors. The CDR3 sequence is 17 residues long. Germline CDR1 is SGHNT and CDR2 is YYREEE (reference sequence). The V gene lost 4 bases and the J gene lost 0 bases, with 18 bases spanning the gap. The PCR employed 60 Vbeta primers together with 13 Jbeta primers. Clones were read by immunoSEQ multiplex PCR, and TCRdb kept only the in-frame ones, dropping some. The sample lists about 120,000 clones, approximately 75% occurring once. Study results and caveats: Across donors, most TCRs were seen rarely, yet some public ones were widespread. The records held CMV serostatus as the only immune exposure information. There were some V segments, including TRBV6-2 and TRBV6-3, excluded as indistinguishable. Among the most significant clusters, several appeared linked to common viral pathogens in a later analysis.

This receptor was obtained from a man aged 45-65 years in good health and CMV-seropositive. This chain uses TRBV5-4 with TRBJ2-3; a weak D match, TRBD2 (7 bases). The sequencing sample was made of PBMCs. The CDR3 nucleotides are TGTGCCAGCAGCCCTGAGGGGGGGAGAGTGAGCACAGATACGCAGTATTTT. It translates to CASSPEGGRVSTDTQYF. The full variable domain, in which reference TRBV5-4 and TRBJ2-3 provide the parts outside the CDR3, is ETGVTQSPTHLIKTRGQQVTLRCSSQSGHNTVSWYQQALGQGPQFIFQYYREEENGRGNFPPRFSGLQFPNYSSELNVNALELDDSALYLCASSPEGGRVSTDTQYFGPGTRLTVL.